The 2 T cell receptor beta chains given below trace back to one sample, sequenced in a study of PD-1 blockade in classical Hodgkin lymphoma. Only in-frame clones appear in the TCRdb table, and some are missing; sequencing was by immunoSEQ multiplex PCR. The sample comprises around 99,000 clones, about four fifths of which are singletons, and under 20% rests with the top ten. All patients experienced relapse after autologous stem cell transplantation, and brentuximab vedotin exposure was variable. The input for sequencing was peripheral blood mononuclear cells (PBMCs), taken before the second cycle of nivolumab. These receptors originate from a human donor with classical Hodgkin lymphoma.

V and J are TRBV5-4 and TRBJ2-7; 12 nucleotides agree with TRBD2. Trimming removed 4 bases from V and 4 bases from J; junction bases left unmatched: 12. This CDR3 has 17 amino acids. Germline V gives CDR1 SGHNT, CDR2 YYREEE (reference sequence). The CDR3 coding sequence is TGTGCCAGCAGCCCGGGGGCTAGCGGGAGGGCCTTTTACGAGCAGTACTTC. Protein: CASSPGASGRAFYEQYF.

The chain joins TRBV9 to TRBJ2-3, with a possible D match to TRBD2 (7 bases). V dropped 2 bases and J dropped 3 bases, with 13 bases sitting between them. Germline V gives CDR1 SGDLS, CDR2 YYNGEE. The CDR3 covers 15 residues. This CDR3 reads CASSVGGGGTDTQYF. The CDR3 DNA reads TGTGCCAGCAGCGTCGGAGGGGGGGGGACAGATACGCAGTATTTT.